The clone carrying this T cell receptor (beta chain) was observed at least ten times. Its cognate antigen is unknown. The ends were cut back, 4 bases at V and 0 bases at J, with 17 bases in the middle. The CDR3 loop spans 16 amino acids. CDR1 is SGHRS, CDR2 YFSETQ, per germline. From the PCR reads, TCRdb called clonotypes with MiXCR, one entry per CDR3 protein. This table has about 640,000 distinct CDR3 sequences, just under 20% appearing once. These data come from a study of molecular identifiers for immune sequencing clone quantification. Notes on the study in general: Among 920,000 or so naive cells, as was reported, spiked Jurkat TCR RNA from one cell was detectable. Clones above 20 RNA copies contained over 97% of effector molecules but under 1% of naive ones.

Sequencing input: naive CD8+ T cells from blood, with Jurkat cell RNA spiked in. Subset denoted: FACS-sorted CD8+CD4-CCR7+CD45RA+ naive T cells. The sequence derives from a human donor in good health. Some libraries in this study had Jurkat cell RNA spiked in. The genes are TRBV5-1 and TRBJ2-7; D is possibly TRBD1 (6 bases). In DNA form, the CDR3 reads TGCGCCAGCAGCCCCCTCTCGGGACACAGCTCCTACGAGCAGTACTTC. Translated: CASSPLSGHSSYEQYF.